The rows below give T cell receptor beta chains drawn from one sample of a study of blood T cell repertoires in COVID-19. Repertoires were generated with immunoSEQ multiplex PCR, while TCRdb's copy carries only in-frame clones and drops some. The profile shows 200,000 to 250,000 clones, about 90% of them singletons. Sequenced sample: peripheral blood. These receptors came from a woman aged 25 to 39 who had recovered from COVID-19. The CDR3 runs from the conserved cysteine through the conserved F or W. The D gene is left open where the match is weak. The size entry is marked missing in some rows and otherwise reads once, few, many or a size class.

>TRBJ1-6|.|few|TRBV7-3
CASSLSRAGISPLHF
TGTGCCAGCAGCTTATCGAGAGCAGGGATTTCACCCCTCCACTTT
>TRBJ2-3|.|many|TRBV6-2/TRBV6-3
CASSYMGADTTQYF
TGTGCCAGCAGTTACATGGGGGCCGATACAACGCAGTATTTT
>TRBJ2-7|.|.|TRBV30
CAWSPLPGYEQYF
TGTGCCTGGAGTCCCCTCCCAGGATACGAGCAGTACTTC
>TRBJ1-1|.|.|TRBV9
CASSVDMNTEAFF
TGTGCCAGCAGCGTAGACATGAACACTGAAGCTTTCTTT
>TRBJ2-5|TRBD1|.|TRBV6-6
CASSDLGQGETQYF
TGTGCCAGCAGTGACCTCGGACAGGGAGAGACCCAGTACTTC
>TRBJ2-6|.|.|TRBV7-9
CASSPQGLSGANVLTF
TGTGCCAGCAGCCCTCAGGGCCTCTCTGGGGCCAACGTCCTGACTTTC
>TRBJ2-3|.|.|TRBV21-1
CASSTWESTDTQYF
TGTGCCAGCAGCACCTGGGAGAGCACAGATACGCAGTATTTT
>TRBJ1-1|.|.|TRBV5-4
CASSLSSDTEAFF
TGTGCCAGCAGCTTGAGTTCGGACACTGAAGCTTTCTTT
>TRBJ2-5|.|.|TRBV11-3
CASSLGQKSKETQYF
TGTGCCAGCAGCTTAGGACAGAAGTCCAAAGAGACCCAGTACTTC
>TRBJ2-5|TRBD1|.|TRBV5-5
CASSEIGQGETQYF
TGTGCCAGCAGCGAAATCGGACAGGGAGAGACCCAGTACTTC
>TRBJ2-7|.|.|TRBV6-5
CASSSIGGSYEQYF
TGTGCCAGCAGTTCGATTGGGGGGTCTTACGAGCAGTACTTC
>TRBJ2-1|TRBD2|.|TRBV6-6
CASSQPTKKFSGGLDNEQFF
TGTGCCAGCAGTCAACCTACCAAAAAATTTAGCGGGGGCCTTGACAATGAGCAGTTCTTC
>TRBJ2-5|.|.|TRBV27
CASSLSRGASPWETQYF
TGTGCCAGCAGTTTATCTCGGGGGGCCTCACCCTGGGAGACCCAGTACTTC
>TRBJ2-3|TRBD2|.|TRBV9
CASSHGTSGGNTDTQYF
TGTGCCAGCAGCCATGGGACTAGCGGGGGAAACACAGATACGCAGTATTTT
>TRBJ2-3|TRBD1|.|TRBV5-1
CASSLEDRVASTDTQYF
TGCGCCAGCAGCCTCGAGGACAGGGTCGCTAGCACAGATACGCAGTATTTT
>TRBJ1-1|.|.|TRBV18
CASSSTSESFTEAFF
TGTGCCAGCTCATCTACTTCCGAATCTTTCACTGAAGCTTTCTTT
>TRBJ1-2|.|.|TRBV28
CASRPQGLGYGYTF
TGTGCCAGCAGACCCCAGGGACTCGGCTATGGCTACACCTTC
>TRBJ1-4|TRBD1|.|TRBV13
CASSERQGGEKLFF
TGTGCCAGCAGCGAGCGACAGGGAGGCGAAAAACTGTTTTTT
>TRBJ2-7|TRBD2|.|TRBV6-1
CASSVSRGAIPPYEQYF
TGTGCCAGCAGTGTATCGCGGGGGGCTATCCCCCCCTACGAGCAGTACTTC
>TRBJ2-1|TRBD1|.|TRBV2
CASSEGQYNEQFF
TGTGCCAGCAGTGAGGGACAGTACAATGAGCAGTTCTTC
>TRBJ2-5|TRBD2|.|TRBV3-1/TRBV3-2
CASSQDSDLAGGPVLETQYF
TGTGCCAGCAGCCAAGACTCGGACTTGGCGGGGGGGCCGGTTTTAGAGACCCAGTACTTC
>TRBJ1-5|.|.|TRBV6-2/TRBV6-3
CASNPKARNQPQHF
TGTGCCAGCAACCCAAAGGCGAGGAATCAGCCCCAGCATTTT
>TRBJ2-7|TRBD1|once|TRBV2
CASSDEGTGAYEQYF
TGTGCCAGCAGTGATGAGGGGACAGGGGCCTACGAGCAGTACTTC
>TRBJ1-2|.|.|TRBV18
CASSFQDSPSYGYTF
TGTGCCAGCTCATTCCAGGACAGTCCAAGCTATGGCTACACCTTC
>TRBJ1-6|.|.|TRBV15
CATSRGYRVGTNNSPLHF
TGTGCCACCAGCAGGGGATACAGGGTTGGGACGAATAATTCACCCCTCCACTTT
>TRBJ2-2|.|.|TRBV29-1
CSGTTTGELFF
TGCAGCGGGACTACCACCGGGGAGCTGTTTTTT
>TRBJ2-2|TRBD1|.|TRBV7-8
CASSSDRGKINTGELFF
TGTGCCAGCAGCTCAGACAGGGGGAAAATCAACACCGGGGAGCTGTTTTTT
>TRBJ2-2|.|.|TRBV7-8
CASSFLDISYNTGELFF
TGTGCCAGCAGCTTTCTTGACATTTCCTATAACACCGGGGAGCTGTTTTTT
>TRBJ1-4|.|once|TRBV2
CASSDERDINEKLFF
TGTGCCAGCAGTGATGAACGGGACATTAATGAAAAACTGTTTTTT
>TRBJ2-5|TRBD1|.|TRBV6-2/TRBV6-3
CASSYNGQGTRETQYF
TGTGCCAGCAGTTACAATGGACAGGGGACCAGAGAGACCCAGTACTTC
>TRBJ2-3|TRBD1|.|TRBV11-2
CASSSGTGGTDTQYF
TGTGCCAGCAGTTCCGGGACAGGGGGCACAGATACGCAGTATTTT
>TRBJ2-3|.|.|TRBV3-1/TRBV3-2
CASSRRTDTQYF
TGTGCCAGCAGCCGGAGGACGGATACGCAGTATTTT
>TRBJ2-1|TRBD2|.|TRBV5-1
CASSSLPRTSGGHNEQFF
TGCGCCAGCAGCTCCCTCCCCCGGACTAGCGGGGGCCACAATGAGCAGTTCTTC
>TRBJ2-7|TRBD2|.|TRBV6-2/TRBV6-3
CASSYRGTSPYEQYF
TGTGCCAGCAGTTACAGGGGGACTAGCCCCTACGAGCAGTACTTC
>TRBJ1-5|.|.|TRBV4-1
CASSQVERSPGPQHF
TGCGCCAGCAGCCAAGTTGAACGGTCCCCAGGTCCCCAGCATTTT
>TRBJ1-2|.|.|TRBV29-1
CSVVPVENYGYTF
TGCAGCGTTGTCCCGGTAGAGAACTATGGCTACACCTTC
>TRBJ2-2|.|.|TRBV5-4
CASSLEGGTGELFF
TGTGCCAGCAGCTTAGAGGGGGGGACCGGGGAGCTGTTTTTT
>TRBJ2-1|TRBD1|.|TRBV9
CASSAQGLGGHEQFF
TGTGCCAGCAGCGCCCAGGGCCTAGGGGGCCATGAGCAGTTCTTC
>TRBJ2-5|TRBD1|.|TRBV4-2
CASSPMPGGTETQYF
TGTGCCAGCAGCCCGATGCCAGGGGGCACCGAGACCCAGTACTTC
>TRBJ2-2|.|.|TRBV12-5
CASGPRFQGAGELFF
TGTGCTAGTGGTCCCAGGTTCCAGGGCGCGGGGGAGCTGTTTTTT
>TRBJ2-1|.|.|TRBV9
CASSVSGPSSYNEQFF
TGTGCCAGCAGCGTGTCAGGCCCCAGCTCCTACAATGAGCAGTTCTTC
>TRBJ1-2|TRBD1|.|TRBV10-3
CAISETHLGTGRGYTF
TGTGCCATCAGTGAGACCCACCTCGGGACAGGGCGGGGCTACACCTTC
>TRBJ1-1|.|.|TRBV5-1
CASSLGVRVYTEAFF
TGCGCCAGCAGCTTGGGGGTCAGGGTGTACACTGAAGCTTTCTTT
>TRBJ1-2|TRBD1|.|TRBV14
CASSQVDRSNYGYTF
TGTGCCAGCAGCCAAGTGGACAGGTCTAACTATGGCTACACCTTC
>TRBJ2-1|TRBD1|.|TRBV18
CASSLRDRSSYNEQFF
TGTGCCAGCTCACTAAGGGACAGGAGCTCCTACAATGAGCAGTTCTTC
>TRBJ2-3|TRBD1|.|TRBV7-2
CASSYRGLGTDTQYF
TGTGCCAGCAGTTACAGGGGTTTAGGAACAGATACGCAGTATTTT
>TRBJ2-3|.|.|TRBV7-2
CASSSNQRDTQYF
TGTGCCAGCAGCTCTAACCAACGGGATACGCAGTATTTT
>TRBJ1-1|TRBD1|.|TRBV6-5
CASSYSGTGRAFF
TGTGCCAGCAGTTACTCCGGGACAGGGCGGGCTTTCTTT